One sample yielded the 32 T cell receptor beta chains listed below, sequenced in a study of Ad26.COV2.S vaccination and SARS-CoV-2 variants. Treatment: around 19 received Ad26.COV2.S at low or high dose, single or two shots; about 5 received placebo; per-sample allocation not given. The study sampled participants on day 63 after the first vaccine or placebo injection. Libraries were prepared by immunoSEQ multiplex PCR; TCRdb keeps only in-frame clonotypes and omits some of them. The top ten clones hold over 1.3% of a sample with roughly 700,000 clones, around 90% of them seen once. The sample here was peripheral blood, taken in a trial of Ad26.COV2.S vaccine versus placebo. Receptors were obtained from a person between 18 and 60 years old who received the Ad26.COV2.S COVID-19 vaccine or a placebo.

The V and J genes are TRBV19 and TRBJ1-1, with D unresolved. Germline loops: CDR1 LNHDA, CDR2 SQIVND (reference sequence). Trimming cost V 9 bases and J 1 base, with 12 bases left between them. The CDR3 has 13 residues. CDR3 in DNA: TGTGCCAGCCGTGGGTATGGGAACACTGAAGCTTTCTTT. It codes for CASRGYGNTEAFF.

Note on this clone: At the DNA level, this CDR3 is encoded by other sequences in the same sample as well. The rearrangement joins TRBV7-3 to TRBJ1-1; no reliable D call. This CDR3 has 13 amino acids. Trimming cost V 2 bases and J 2 bases, with 6 bases left between them. CDR1 and CDR2 (germline): SGHTA, FQGTGA. CDR3: CASSLGANTEAFF. In DNA form, the CDR3 reads TGTGCCAGCAGCTTAGGCGCAAACACTGAAGCTTTCTTT.

The V call is TRBV25-1, the J call TRBJ1-2; 9 bases match TRBD1. The CDR3 extends over 16 amino acids. Germline loops: CDR1 MGHDK, CDR2 SYGVNS. The V gene end was trimmed by 3 bases and the J gene end by 8 bases; junction bases not matched to a gene: 13. The CDR3 DNA reads as TGTGCCAGCAGTGACCCGGGACAGGGTACCGTAGGAGGCTACACCTTC. As protein: CASSDPGQGTVGGYTF.

This chain links TRBV18 with TRBJ2-2; 9 nucleotides align to TRBD1. CDR3 length: 14 residues. CDR1 KGHSH and CDR2 LQKENI come from the germline V gene. V shed 8 bases, J shed 4 bases, and the junction held 5 bases outside the gene matches. CDR3 nucleotides: TGTGCCAGCCACCGACAGGGGGGCACCGGGGAGCTGTTTTTT. Its translation is CASHRQGGTGELFF.

V and J are TRBV3-1 (or the pseudogene TRBV3-2) and TRBJ2-1, with 7 bases matching TRBD2. Germline CDR1 reads LGHDT; CDR2 reads YNNKEL (reference sequence). CDR3 length: 15 amino acids. The V segment lost 7 bases and the J segment 8 bases; nucleotides outside the gene matches: 14. The CDR3 region is CASTHGGRDVDEQFF. The CDR3 nucleotides read TGTGCCAGCACCCACGGCGGGAGAGATGTGGATGAGCAGTTCTTC.

The rearrangement joins TRBV5-6 to TRBJ1-6, with D tentatively TRBD1 (5 bases). This CDR3 comprises 14 residues. Germline CDR1 SGHDT, CDR2 YYEEEE. The V end was cut by 4 bases, the J end by 6 bases, with 11 bases between. The CDR3 region has the DNA TGTGCCAGCAGCGGCCTAGGGGTTAATTCACCCCTCCACTTT. Translation: CASSGLGVNSPLHF. The full variable domain, in which reference TRBV5-6 and TRBJ1-6 provide the parts outside the CDR3, is DAGVTQSPTHLIKTRGQQVTLRCSPKSGHDTVSWYQQALGQGPQFIFQYYEEEERQRGNFPDRFSGHQFPNYSSELNVNALLLGDSALYLCASSGLGVNSPLHFGNGTRLTVT.

A word on this clone: At the DNA level, this CDR3 is encoded by other sequences in the same sample as well. The gene calls are TRBV6-1 and TRBJ1-4; D perhaps matches TRBD1 (5 bases). Germline loops: CDR1 MNHNS, CDR2 SASEGT. The CDR3 sequence is 14 residues long. V lost 1 base, J lost 5 bases, and 8 bases lay in between. The DNA of the CDR3 is TGTGCCAGCAGTGAAGACAGGCTAAATGAAAAACTGTTTTTT. Translation gives CASSEDRLNEKLFF.

V gene TRBV5-1 combines with J gene TRBJ1-2, with a tentative D call TRBD1 (5 bases). The germline V gene has CDR1 SGHRS and CDR2 YFSETQ. The V end was cut by 7 bases, the J end by 4 bases, with 20 bases between. The CDR3 spans 15 residues. The CDR3 sequence: CASRPGGHGSYGYTF. In nucleotides, the CDR3 is TGCGCCAGCCGCCCGGGAGGACACGGAAGCTATGGCTACACCTTC.

The V call is TRBV7-9, the J call TRBJ1-1; a possible D gene is TRBD1 (5 bases). V gave up 10 bases and J gave up 0 bases, with 12 bases separating them. CDR1 is SEHNR, CDR2 FQNEAQ, per germline (reference sequence). This CDR3 region has 13 residues. The CDR3 sequence is CAIPRGMNTEAFF. The CDR3 DNA is TGTGCCATCCCGCGGGGGATGAACACTGAAGCTTTCTTT.

V gene TRBV10-3 combines with J gene TRBJ2-7; TRBD2 is a possible D gene (6 bases). V was pared by 3 bases and J by 6 bases, with 9 bases between. Germline loops: CDR1 ENHRY, CDR2 SYGVKD. There are 12 residues in the CDR3. This CDR3 reads CAISESGVEQYF. The DNA for the CDR3 is TGTGCCATCAGTGAATCGGGGGTCGAGCAGTACTTC.

The rearrangement joins TRBV9 to TRBJ1-3, with D unclear. The CDR3 totals 14 residues. V gave up 6 bases and J gave up 4 bases, with 14 bases separating them. In germline, CDR1 is SGDLS, CDR2 YYNGEE. As DNA, the CDR3 is TGTGCCAGCAACCCATTCCCCTCGGGAAACACCATATATTTT. This encodes CASNPFPSGNTIYF.

This clone was observed once. The chain is built from TRBV3-1 (or the pseudogene TRBV3-2) and TRBJ1-2, with TRBD1 as a possible D gene (5 bases). The V end lost 6 bases, the J end lost 6 bases, and 17 bases lay between the germline ends. Looked up from germline, CDR1 is LGHDT and CDR2 is YNNKEL (reference sequence). The CDR3 spans 14 residues. CDR3 in amino acids: CASSGWTKADGYTF. In nucleotides, the CDR3 is TGTGCCAGCAGTGGTTGGACAAAAGCTGATGGCTACACCTTC.

The chain joins TRBV25-1 to TRBJ1-2; a possible D gene is TRBD1 (6 bases). CDR1 is MGHDK and CDR2 is SYGVNS in the germline V gene. V lost 2 bases, J lost 7 bases, and 20 bases lay in between. The CDR3 runs to 16 residues. The CDR3 is CASSETRSWDTAGYTF. As DNA, the CDR3 is TGTGCCAGCAGTGAAACCCGGTCCTGGGACACGGCTGGCTACACCTTC.

This chain connects TRBV12-3 or TRBV12-4 to TRBJ2-2; D unclear. The CDR3 contains 13 residues. Trimming stripped 7 bases from V and 4 bases from J, with 10 bases between. The CDR3 DNA reads TGTGCCAGCACAGGACGGAGCACCGGGGAGCTGTTTTTT. Translating gives CASTGRSTGELFF.

Comment on this clone: A read error is possible here, since a much larger clone lies one base away. The chain couples TRBV6-2 or TRBV6-3 to TRBJ2-7; 7 nucleotides align to TRBD1. Germline CDR1 is MNHEY and CDR2 is SVGEGT. The V gene end was trimmed by 6 bases and the J gene end by 4 bases; junction bases not matched to a gene: 6. The CDR3 is made up of 13 amino acids. The CDR3, as DNA: TGTGCCAGCAGCCCCGGGACAGTGTACGAGCAGTACTTC. It translates to CASSPGTVYEQYF.

This clone was picked up a small number of times. The chain joins TRBV19 to TRBJ1-5; D remains unclear. With 6 bases removed from V and 3 bases from J, the gap between germline ends came to 9 bases. The V gene's germline CDR1 is LNHDA and CDR2 SQIVND (reference sequence). CDR3 length equals 13 residues. The CDR3 bases are TGTGCCAGTAGACGGACCACCAATCAGCCCCAGCATTTT. It translates to CASRRTTNQPQHF. The variable domain in full, completed from reference TRBV19 and TRBJ1-5, reads DGGITQSPKYLFRKEGQNVTLSCEQNLNHDAMYWYRQDPGQGLRLIYYSQIVNDFQKGDIAEGYSVSREKKESFPLTVTSAQKNPTAFYLCASRRTTNQPQHFGDGTRLSIL.

The gene calls are TRBV7-2 and TRBJ2-1; the D gene is possibly TRBD1 (5 bases). Germline V gene lookup returns CDR1 SGHTA and CDR2 FQGNSA. V lost 0 bases and J lost 9, with 12 bases in between. The CDR3 has 14 residues. The CDR3 region has the DNA TGTGCCAGCAGCTTAGCCACAGGATATACTGAGCAGTTCTTC. Translated: CASSLATGYTEQFF.

This clone was seen a handful of times. CDR3 loop: CASGPGDSRSYEQYF. The CDR3 DNA follows: TGTGCTAGTGGCCCCGGTGACTCACGCTCCTACGAGCAGTACTTC. The chain carries TRBV12-5 and TRBJ2-7; D gene uncertain. Trimming shortened V by 6 bases and J by 0 bases, and 15 bases separated the two germline ends. The CDR3 consists of 15 residues. Germline V gives CDR1 LGHNT, CDR2 FRNRAP.

This chain connects TRBV24-1 to TRBJ2-2; D possibly corresponds to TRBD1 (7 bases). The CDR3 is 17 amino acids. The V end lost 4 bases, the J end lost 7 bases, and 21 bases lay between the germline ends. Germline lookup yields CDR1 KGHDR and CDR2 SFDVKD. CDR3 sequence reads: CATSEAQGRRVSGELFF. The CDR3 nucleotides read TGTGCCACCAGTGAGGCACAGGGGAGGAGGGTTAGCGGGGAGCTGTTTTTT.

The rearrangement uses TRBV24-1 and TRBJ2-5; D uncertain. Between the trimmed V and J ends, which lost 5 bases and 5 bases, there was a span of 11 bases. The CDR3 spans 13 residues. Germline CDR1 KGHDR, CDR2 SFDVKD. In nucleotides, the CDR3 is TGTGCCACCAGTGGGGCCGCGGAGGAGACCCAGTACTTC. Its translation: CATSGAAEETQYF.

The chain recombines TRBV24-1 with TRBJ2-4; D is perhaps TRBD2 (7 bases). The germline V gene has CDR1 KGHDR and CDR2 SFDVKD. The germline V and J ends were trimmed by 3 bases and 4 bases, with 12 bases remaining between them. CDR3 length: 15 amino acids. This CDR3 is CATSDAGAQKNIQYF. The DNA for the CDR3 is TGTGCCACCAGTGATGCGGGGGCGCAGAAAAACATTCAGTACTTC.

The V gene is TRBV4-3, the J gene TRBJ2-6; no clear D. Germline V gene lookup returns CDR1 LGHNA and CDR2 YSLEER. The CDR3 length is 17 residues. Trimming cost V 4 bases and J 0 bases, with 13 bases left between them. CDR3 sequence reads: CASSLLGTLSGANVLTF. In DNA form, the CDR3 reads TGCGCCAGCAGCCTTCTGGGAACACTCTCTGGGGCCAACGTCCTGACTTTC.

The chain is built from TRBV19 and TRBJ1-4; D unclear. Germline V lookup: CDR1 LNHDA, CDR2 SQIVND (reference sequence). This CDR3 has 14 amino acids. V shed 3 bases and J shed 8 bases, with 13 bases lying between them. The CDR3 sequence: CASSIWVGREKLFF. The DNA for the CDR3 is TGTGCCAGTAGTATCTGGGTCGGAAGAGAAAAACTGTTTTTT.

The chain recombines TRBV6-1 with TRBJ2-5; 8 positions match TRBD1. Germline CDR1 MNHNS, CDR2 SASEGT. This CDR3 comprises 14 residues. V trimming: 2 bases; J trimming: 4 bases; junction bases outside the gene matches: 3. The CDR3 is CASSETGGRETQYF. As DNA, the CDR3 is TGTGCCAGCAGTGAAACAGGGGGGCGAGAGACCCAGTACTTC.

Comment on this clone: Other DNA sequences in the same sample also yield this CDR3. The genes are TRBV12-3 or TRBV12-4 and TRBJ2-1; D possibly corresponds to TRBD2 (5 bases). The germline V and J ends were trimmed by 2 bases and 6 bases, with 8 bases remaining between them. The CDR3 length is 13 residues. The CDR3 loop is CASSLLAGNEQFF. DNA for the CDR3: TGTGCCAGCAGTTTACTAGCTGGCAATGAGCAGTTCTTC.

The chain joins TRBV10-3 to TRBJ2-3, with TRBD1 matching 9 bases. J was trimmed by 2 bases and V by 9 bases; bases with no gene match: 9. This CDR3 has 15 amino acids. The germline V gene has CDR1 ENHRY and CDR2 SYGVKD. The CDR3 sequence: CAIKQGQGITDTQYF. As DNA, the CDR3 is TGTGCCATTAAGCAAGGACAGGGGATCACAGATACGCAGTATTTT.

V gene TRBV18 combines with J gene TRBJ2-7; 7 positions agree with TRBD1. Per germline, CDR1 KGHSH and CDR2 LQKENI. V was clipped by 6 bases and J by 2 bases; unmatched bases: 7. This CDR3 comprises 14 residues. This chain's CDR3 is CASSSGTEAYEQYF. In DNA, the CDR3 is TGTGCCAGCTCCTCCGGGACAGAGGCCTACGAGCAGTACTTC.

The rearrangement joins TRBV25-1 to TRBJ1-2; 8 bases align to TRBD1. CDR1 is MGHDK, CDR2 SYGVNS, per germline. There are 14 residues in the CDR3. Germline trimming cut 3 bases from V and 4 bases from J; bases unmatched to any gene: 4. The chain's CDR3 is CASSETGASYGYTF. CDR3 coding DNA: TGTGCCAGCAGTGAGACAGGGGCAAGCTATGGCTACACCTTC.

This chain links TRBV6-2 or TRBV6-3 with TRBJ1-5, with D possibly matching TRBD1 (6 bases). Germline CDR1 is MNHEY and CDR2 is SVGEGT. Deletions cut 0 bases from V and 0 bases from J, with 9 bases between. CDR3 size: 16 residues. CDR3 amino acids: CASSYSRGHSNQPQHF. CDR3 sequence (DNA): TGTGCCAGCAGTTACTCCAGGGGTCATAGCAATCAGCCCCAGCATTTT.

V usage is TRBV4-1 and J usage is TRBJ2-5; TRBD1 might be the D (6 bases). The CDR3 totals 15 residues. Germline V gene sequence: CDR1 MGHRA, CDR2 YSYEKL. The V gene lost 0 bases and the J gene lost 4 bases, with 12 bases spanning the gap. CDR3 amino acids: CASSQDGTLRETQYF. CDR3 coding DNA: TGCGCCAGCAGCCAAGATGGGACATTGCGAGAGACCCAGTACTTC.

V and J are TRBV7-2 and TRBJ1-2; the match to TRBD1 covers 7 bases. CDR1 and CDR2 (germline): SGHTA, FQGNSA. V trimming: 0 bases; J trimming: 6 bases; junction bases outside the gene matches: 4. The CDR3 is made up of 14 amino acids. The CDR3 DNA is TGTGCCAGCAGCTTAGCCGGGACAGCAAATGGCTACACCTTC. This sequence encodes CASSLAGTANGYTF.

The rearrangement joins TRBV10-3 to TRBJ2-3; 7 bases fit TRBD1. The CDR3 is 13 residues long. V was pared by 1 base and J by 6 bases, with 1 base of the junction left unmatched. CDR1 and CDR2 from the germline V gene are ENHRY and SYGVKD. CDR3 DNA: TGTGCCATCAGTGAGTTGGACAGGGATACGCAGTATTTT. It is translated as CAISELDRDTQYF.